These T cell receptor beta chains were read from a single sample in a study of low-dose radiotherapy and immunotherapy resistance in tumors. TCRdb ran MiXCR on the reads and lists one entry per CDR3 protein. The sample holds under 90,000 distinct CDR3 sequences, roughly 17% seen once. The input for sequencing was PBMCs, taken after low-dose radiotherapy plus immunotherapy. These receptors all come from a male donor with prostate cancer. CDR3s include the opening cysteine and the closing phenylalanine or tryptophan. A D gene is named only where the DNA matches it firmly. Size is omitted from some rows. Given values are once, few, many or a class for expanded clones.

clone size,J gene,D gene,V gene,CDR3 protein,CDR3 DNA
many,TRBJ1-5,NA,TRBV28,CASSSGRGGTRVRPQHF,TGTGCCAGCAGTTCGGGGAGGGGGGGTACCAGGGTGAGGCCCCAGCATTTT
many,TRBJ2-1,TRBD1,TRBV10-3,CAISPTGDNEQFF,TGTGCCATCAGCCCGACAGGGGACAATGAGCAGTTCTTC
NA,TRBJ1-5,NA,TRBV2,CASSEMLYSNQPQHF,TGTGCCAGCAGTGAAATGCTTTATAGCAATCAGCCCCAGCATTTT
many,TRBJ2-1,NA,TRBV20-1,CSARDHPEQFF,TGCAGTGCTAGAGATCACCCTGAGCAGTTCTTC
NA,TRBJ2-2,NA,TRBV28,CASSPGTPTGELFF,TGTGCCAGCAGTCCCGGGACTCCCACCGGGGAGCTGTTTTTT
NA,TRBJ2-7,TRBD1,TRBV6-8,CASSYSIPGTGNHEQYF,TGTGCCAGCAGTTACTCGATCCCGGGGACAGGGAACCACGAGCAGTACTTC
many,TRBJ1-5,NA,TRBV24-1,CATSEAGPQPQHF,TGTGCCACCAGTGAGGCGGGACCTCAGCCCCAGCATTTT
many,TRBJ2-2,NA,TRBV30,CAWSVYGAGELFF,TGTGCCTGGAGTGTTTACGGGGCCGGGGAGCTGTTTTTT
many,TRBJ2-7,TRBD2,TRBV28,CASRRGLGPYEQYF,TGTGCCAGCAGACGAGGACTAGGTCCCTACGAGCAGTACTTC
many,TRBJ1-4,NA,TRBV6-2/TRBV6-3,CASSDDSVPTNEKLFF,TGTGCCAGCAGTGACGACAGCGTTCCAACTAATGAAAAACTGTTTTTT
NA,TRBJ2-7,NA,TRBV7-2,CASSEGGGAYEQYF,TGTGCCAGCAGCGAGGGAGGGGGGGCCTACGAGCAGTACTTC
few,TRBJ1-5,NA,TRBV28,CASSSGGGNQPQHF,TGTGCCAGCAGTTCGGGGGGAGGCAATCAGCCCCAGCATTTT
NA,TRBJ1-2,NA,TRBV28,CAAAGAYGYTF,TGTGCCGCCGCAGGGGCTTATGGCTACACCTTC
NA,TRBJ2-2,NA,TRBV5-1,CASTPGGNTGELFFFFF,NA
many,TRBJ2-5,TRBD2,TRBV4-3,CASSKGTGGRETQYF,TGCGCCAGCAGCAAAGGAACGGGAGGGCGGGAGACCCAGTACTTC
many,TRBJ1-2,TRBD1,TRBV27,CASSTIGPGQGFNYGYTF,TGTGCCAGCAGTACCATTGGCCCGGGACAGGGATTTAACTATGGCTACACCTTC
many,TRBJ2-1,TRBD2,TRBV28,CASSPSGRGYNEQFF,TGTGCCAGCAGTCCTAGCGGGAGAGGTTACAATGAGCAGTTCTTC
few,TRBJ2-1,TRBD1,TRBV13,CASRYRGNEQFF,TGTGCCAGCAGGTACAGGGGAAATGAGCAGTTCTTC
many,TRBJ2-1,NA,TRBV24-1,CATSGRPKLGETLYNEQFF,TGTGCCACCAGTGGACGGCCGAAACTCGGTGAAACACTCTACAATGAGCAGTTCTTC
many,TRBJ1-1,NA,TRBV9,CASSAVSRPRGPNTEAFF,TGTGCCAGCAGCGCCGTTTCAAGGCCCAGGGGCCCGAACACTGAAGCTTTCTTT
many,TRBJ2-1,NA,TRBV5-4,CASSLAGSNEQFF,TGTGCCAGCAGCCTCGCAGGGTCCAATGAGCAGTTCTTC
many,TRBJ2-7,NA,TRBV6-2/TRBV6-3,CASSYPAGMREQYF,TGTGCCAGCAGTTATCCCGCCGGTATGAGGGAGCAGTACTTC
many,TRBJ2-1,TRBD2,TRBV5-1,CASMETSGTYNEQFF,TGCGCCAGCATGGAGACTAGCGGGACCTACAATGAGCAGTTCTTC
many,TRBJ2-1,TRBD2,TRBV11-2,CASSQIPRTSGDNEQFF,TGTGCCAGCAGCCAAATACCCCGGACTAGCGGCGACAATGAGCAGTTCTTC
many,TRBJ1-3,NA,TRBV29-1,CSVEARGRTGNTIYF,TGCAGCGTTGAAGCCCGGGGGCGAACGGGAAACACCATATATTTT
many,TRBJ2-3,TRBD2,TRBV30,CAWSVSGGYTDTQYF,TGTGCCTGGAGTGTATCCGGGGGGTACACAGATACGCAGTATTTT
many,TRBJ2-1,TRBD2,TRBV27,CASTPSLGGSGDNEQFF,TGTGCCAGCACCCCCTCGTTGGGCGGGAGCGGGGACAATGAGCAGTTCTTC
many,TRBJ1-1,TRBD1,TRBV6-6,CASRHGDRGPEAFF,TGTGCCAGCAGACACGGGGACAGGGGGCCCGAAGCTTTCTTT
NA,TRBJ2-4,NA,TRBV7-2,CASSLGAGGSWRAKNIQYF,TGTGCCAGCAGCTTAGGGGCTGGGGGGAGCTGGCGGGCCAAAAACATTCAGTACTTC
NA,TRBJ2-5,TRBD2,TRBV7-2,CASSGGGLAGGGETQYF,TGTGCCAGCAGCGGGGGGGGACTAGCGGGAGGTGGAGAGACCCAGTACTTC
many,TRBJ1-5,NA,TRBV5-5,CASSLEQGNQPQHF,TGTGCCAGCAGCTTGGAACAGGGCAATCAGCCCCAGCATTTT
many,TRBJ2-7,TRBD2,TRBV12-3/TRBV12-4,CASSLTSGSHEQYF,TGTGCCAGCAGTTTAACCAGCGGGAGCCACGAGCAGTACTTC
many,TRBJ2-1,NA,TRBV7-9,CASKEWEASSYNEQFF,TGTGCCAGCAAGGAGTGGGAAGCAAGCTCCTACAATGAGCAGTTCTTC
NA,TRBJ1-5,TRBD1,TRBV7-8,CASSLARAGGNQPQHF,TGTGCCAGCAGCTTAGCGCGGGCAGGGGGGAATCAGCCCCAGCATTTT
NA,TRBJ1-2,NA,TRBV6-2/TRBV6-3,CASSPGADYGYTF,TGTGCCAGCAGTCCCGGGGCAGACTATGGCTACACCTTC
many,TRBJ2-5,TRBD1,TRBV13,CATFPGQLQETQYF,TGTGCCACCTTCCCGGGACAGCTCCAAGAGACCCAGTACTTC
few,TRBJ2-1,TRBD1,TRBV5-1,CASRTGQGKDEQFF,TGCGCCAGCAGGACGGGACAGGGTAAGGATGAGCAGTTCTTC
many,TRBJ2-5,TRBD2,TRBV7-2,CASSQSTGGGQETQYF,TGTGCCAGCAGTCAAAGTACGGGGGGGGGGCAAGAGACCCAGTACTTC
many,TRBJ2-3,NA,TRBV29-1,CSVVGVWASTDTQYF,TGCAGCGTTGTTGGGGTTTGGGCTAGCACAGATACGCAGTATTTT